The entry that follows covers one T cell receptor (beta chain) sequence. The CDR3 runs to 15 residues. Germline CDR1 is KGHSH and CDR2 is LQKENI. V was clipped by 3 bases and J by 4 bases; unmatched bases: 7. These data originate in a study of blood T cell repertoires in COVID-19. Study-wide context: Specimens from acute and convalescent COVID-19 originated in the United States, Italy and Spain.

Assay used: immunoSEQ multiplex PCR; TCRdb lists only in-frame clones, some missing. The sample comprises 150,000 to 200,000 clones, approximately 73% of which are singletons, and around 16% rests with the top ten. V usage is TRBV18 and J usage is TRBJ1-2; 8 positions match TRBD1. The receptor was isolated from a woman in her 50s with acute COVID-19. Sequencing was performed on PBMCs or T cells enriched from blood (not recorded which). CDR3 nucleotides: TGTGCCAGCTCACCGGACACAGGGGGGACCTATGGCTACACCTTC. Amino acids: CASSPDTGGTYGYTF.